The 8 T cell receptor beta chains presented below share a single source sample, sequenced in a study of blood T cell repertoires in COVID-19 (dated by TCRdb to 2018 to 2020). The library relied on the immunoSEQ multiplex PCR assay. Imported from immuneACCESS, the table was reduced by TCRdb to in-frame sequences with V and J called. These copies leave out some clones; in studies compared against another copy, an unresolved V gene accounts for under half, and the cause of the remainder is not known. Present in this sample are over 40,000 clones, around four fifths of which were seen just once. Roughly 13% of the sample is held by the ten biggest clonotypes. The specimen was peripheral blood. The receptors here all came from a human donor in a cohort sampled during active COVID-19.

The chain employs TRBV6-5 and TRBJ1-6; 11 bases are shared with TRBD1. Germline values: CDR1 MNHEY, CDR2 SVGAGI. Trimming took 9 bases from V and 9 from J; bases not matched to a gene: 4. The CDR3 has 13 amino acids. CDR3 in DNA: TGTGCCAGAGGGACAGGGGGGGGTTCACCCCTCCACTTT. Protein product: CARGTGGGSPLHF.

V and J are TRBV6-5 and TRBJ1-1; D is perhaps TRBD1 (6 bases). The CDR3 has 13 residues. Trimming took off 8 bases at V and 0 bases at J, with 10 bases between the two ends. The germline V gene has CDR1 MNHEY and CDR2 SVGAGI. The CDR3 DNA reads TGTGCCAGCCGAGGACAGATGAACACTGAAGCTTTCTTT. This encodes CASRGQMNTEAFF.

V and J are TRBV30 and TRBJ1-2; the D is unclear. Trimming pared 2 bases from V and 4 bases from J, leaving 8 bases between. The CDR3 extends over 12 amino acids. CDR1 is GTSNPN, CDR2 SVGIG, per germline (reference sequence). CDR3 coding DNA: TGTGCCTGGAGTTCGGGGTCCTATGGCTACACCTTC. Residues: CAWSSGSYGYTF.

J is TRBJ2-3 and V is TRBV6-2 or TRBV6-3; D perhaps matches TRBD2 (6 bases). Germline V gene data show CDR1 as MNHEY and CDR2 as SVGEGT. V lost 0 bases to trimming and J lost 1 base, with 11 bases between them. This CDR3 region has 16 residues. Here the CDR3 DNA reads TGTGCCAGCAGTTACTCGTGGGGGGAAGGCACAGATACGCAGTATTTT. This codes for CASSYSWGEGTDTQYF.

V usage is TRBV30 and J usage is TRBJ1-2; D remains ambiguous. Germline CDR1 is GTSNPN and CDR2 is SVGIG (reference sequence). The V gene lost 3 bases and the J gene lost 8 bases, with 10 bases spanning the gap. This CDR3 region has 11 residues. In DNA, the CDR3 is TGTGCCTGGAGCCCAGGTCACGGCTACACCTTC. Protein: CAWSPGHGYTF. Drawing the rest from reference TRBV30 and TRBJ1-2, the complete variable domain is SQTIHQWPATLVQPVGSPLSLECTVEGTSNPNLYWYRQAAGRGLQLLFYSVGIGQISSEVPQNLSASRPQDRQFILSSKKLLLSDSGFYLCAWSPGHGYTFGSGTRLTVV.

V is TRBV2 and J is TRBJ2-2; TRBD2 matches at 14 bases. J lost 5 bases, V lost 6 bases, and 2 bases had no gene match. From germline, CDR1 is SNHLY and CDR2 FYNNEI. CDR3 size: 15 residues. CDR3 DNA sequence: TGTGCCAGCAGGACTAGCGGGGGGGGTACCGGGGAGCTGTTTTTT. Residues: CASRTSGGGTGELFF.

V and J are TRBV7-2 and TRBJ2-7; 9 positions agree with TRBD1. The germline V gene encodes CDR1 SGHTA and CDR2 FQGNSA. The ends lost 5 bases at V and 12 bases at J; junction bases unmatched: 11. CDR3 length equals 13 residues. As DNA, the CDR3 is TGTGCCAGCAGCGCCCCGGGACAGGGTAGATTGTACTTC. This sequence encodes CASSAPGQGRLYF.

This clone was found once. The rearrangement joins TRBV19 to TRBJ2-3, with 12 bases aligning to TRBD2. Per germline, CDR1 LNHDA and CDR2 SQIVND (reference sequence). The CDR3 totals 16 residues. V was pared by 4 bases and J by 6 bases, with 8 bases of the junction left unmatched. The CDR3 reads CASSKRTSGALDTQYF. CDR3 DNA: TGTGCCAGTAGTAAAAGGACTAGCGGGGCATTGGATACGCAGTATTTT.